These 25 T cell receptor beta chains were all obtained from the same sample, sequenced in a study of blood T cells in healthy people across ages. A second PCR, run for roughly 7 to 12 cycles, used a sample-barcoded 5' primer plus a J-beta primer mix. TCRdb fed the 5' RACE reads into MiXCR, producing one record per CDR3 protein. The table lists 750,000 to 950,000 distinct CDR3 sequences, approximately 32% of them singletons, with roughly 10% in the top ten. The data were also submitted as part of a second study, on T cells of mothers and their children.

Specimen: blood. The receptors here all came from a woman between 40 and 50 years old in good health.

This clonotype was picked up a small number of times. This rearrangement joins TRBV28 to TRBJ1-2, with D possibly TRBD1 on 6 matching bases. This CDR3 region has 12 residues. Germline values: CDR1 MDHEN, CDR2 SYDVKM. The V end was cut by 7 bases, the J end by 4 bases, with 10 bases between. CDR3 loop: CASIGGLYGYTF. The CDR3 DNA is TGTGCCAGCATCGGGGGGCTCTATGGCTACACCTTC.

At least ten counts were recorded for this clonotype. This chain connects TRBV9 to TRBJ2-5, with a weak D call TRBD1 (6 bases). Germline values: CDR1 SGDLS, CDR2 YYNGEE. The CDR3 totals 11 residues. Between the trimmed V and J ends, which lost 3 bases and 11 bases, there was a span of 11 bases. CDR3 sequence: CASSGEGEQYF. CDR3 coding DNA: TGTGCCAGCAGCGGCGAGGGGGAGCAGTACTTC.

V gene TRBV6-5 combines with J gene TRBJ2-4; D possibly corresponds to TRBD2 (6 bases). The CDR3 extends over 13 amino acids. Germline assignment: CDR1 MNHEY and CDR2 SVGAGI. Trimming left V 10 bases short and J 0 bases short, with 10 bases between. DNA for the CDR3: TGTGCCACCGGAGGGATAGCCAAAAACATTCAGTACTTC. Translating it yields CATGGIAKNIQYF.

The chain is built from TRBV27 and TRBJ1-6; D is perhaps TRBD1 (6 bases). V was pared by 5 bases and J by 7 bases, with 15 bases between. CDR1 is MNHEY, CDR2 SMNVEV, per germline (reference sequence). CDR3 length: 15 amino acids. The CDR3 nucleotides read TGTGCCAGCAGTCGGGGAACAGGGAACAATTCACCCCTCCACTTT. Its translation is CASSRGTGNNSPLHF.

Ten or more counts support this clonotype. The rearrangement uses TRBV7-3 and TRBJ2-7, with TRBD1 as a possible D gene (5 bases). The V end was cut by 2 bases, the J end by 2 bases, with 10 bases between. Germline values: CDR1 SGHTA, CDR2 FQGTGA. The CDR3 length is 14 residues. Here the CDR3 DNA reads TGTGCCAGCAGCTTACAGGGTCGGGCCTACGAGCAGTACTTC. Encoded protein: CASSLQGRAYEQYF.

V is TRBV12-3 or TRBV12-4 and J is TRBJ2-3; D unresolved. The CDR3 totals 13 residues. The V end lost 7 bases, the J end lost 2 bases, and 10 bases lay between the germline ends. In DNA, the CDR3 is TGTGCCAGCAATTTGCGGTACACAGATACGCAGTATTTT. Its protein is CASNLRYTDTQYF.

This chain connects TRBV12-3 or TRBV12-4 to TRBJ2-1; TRBD1 matches at 12 bases. V dropped 6 bases and J dropped 7; count of bases not matched to a gene: 10. This CDR3 contains 16 residues. The DNA for the CDR3 is TGTGCCAGCAGCCGATGGGACAGGGGGCATAGAAATGAGCAGTTCTTC. This sequence encodes CASSRWDRGHRNEQFF.

A word on this clonotype: A much larger clone differs from this one at a single base, so this may be a read error. The chain has TRBV15 and TRBJ1-2; 7 positions match TRBD1. From germline, CDR1 is LNHNV and CDR2 YYDKDF (reference sequence). The CDR3 runs to 13 residues. The CDR3 nucleotides are TGTGCCACCAGCGACAGGGATATCGGTGGCCACACCTTC. As protein: CATSDRDIGGHTF.

The V call is TRBV28, the J call TRBJ2-7; D is perhaps TRBD1 or TRBD2 (5 bases each). V shed 10 bases and J shed 3 bases, with 16 bases lying between them. Germline V gene lookup returns CDR1 MDHEN and CDR2 SYDVKM. The CDR3 covers 13 residues. The CDR3 is CATLGDDGYEQYF. The CDR3 DNA reads as TGTGCCACCCTCGGGGACGACGGCTACGAGCAGTACTTC. The full variable domain, with the rest looked up from reference TRBV28 and TRBJ2-7, is DVKVTQSSRYLVKRTGEKVFLECVQDMDHENMFWYRQDPGLGLRLIYFSYDVKMKEKGDIPEGYSVSREKKERFSLILESASTNQTSMYLCATLGDDGYEQYFGPGTRLTVT.

This clonotype was seen repeatedly, ten times or more. The V call is TRBV4-1, the J call TRBJ2-7, with D uncertain. Looked up from germline, CDR1 is MGHRA and CDR2 is YSYEKL. With 1 base removed from V and 3 bases from J, the gap between germline ends came to 10 bases. This CDR3 is 14 amino acids long. The CDR3 region is CASSQGDGIYEQYF. The CDR3 DNA reads as TGCGCCAGCAGCCAAGGCGACGGAATCTACGAGCAGTACTTC.

On this clonotype: A much larger clone is a single base away; this may be a read error. The chain carries TRBV15 and TRBJ2-5; 11 nucleotides line up with TRBD2. The CDR3 spans 18 residues. Germline-derived CDR1 and CDR2 are LNHNV and YYDKDF (reference sequence). The CDR3 sequence: CATSRPTSGDAKQEAQYF. The CDR3 DNA reads as TGTGCCACCAGCAGACCGACTAGCGGGGACGCAAAACAAGAGGCCCAGTACTTC.

This chain connects TRBV4-1 to TRBJ1-1, with unresolved D. Deletions cut 1 base from V and 0 bases from J, with 9 bases between. Germline V gives CDR1 MGHRA, CDR2 YSYEKL. The CDR3 is 15 residues long. The DNA of the CDR3 is TGCGCCAGCAGCCAAGGCGAACGCTTGAACACTGAAGCTTTCTTT. Protein sequence: CASSQGERLNTEAFF.

Comment on this clonotype: A much larger clone is a single base away; this may be a read error. The J gene is TRBJ2-7, the V gene TRBV12-3 or TRBV12-4; 8 bases are a match to TRBD2. The CDR3 runs 15 residues. V lost 4 bases to trimming and J lost 13 bases; unmatched junction nucleotides: 18. CDR3 sequence: CASSYMGLDSETHYF. The CDR3 nucleotides are TGTGCCAGCAGTTATATGGGACTAGATAGTGAGACCCACTACTTC.

J is TRBJ1-3 and V is TRBV5-4, with 7 bases aligning to TRBD1. The CDR3 has 15 residues. CDR1 SGHNT and CDR2 YYREEE come from the germline V gene (reference sequence). The ends lost 4 bases at V and 4 bases at J; junction bases unmatched: 8. CDR3 protein: CASSTGQRGGNTIYF. CDR3 nucleotides: TGTGCCAGCAGCACGGGACAGCGAGGGGGAAACACCATATATTTT. Full variable domain (missing parts from reference TRBV5-4 and TRBJ1-3): ETGVTQSPTHLIKTRGQQVTLRCSSQSGHNTVSWYQQALGQGPQFIFQYYREEENGRGNFPPRFSGLQFPNYSSELNVNALELDDSALYLCASSTGQRGGNTIYFGEGSWLTVV.

This clonotype appeared a few times. The junction shows a germline mismatch at one end, possibly a read error. This chain links TRBV7-2 with TRBJ2-6, with 7 bases that match TRBD1. CDR1 and CDR2 (germline): SGHTA, FQGNSA. The CDR3 contains 17 residues. CDR3 in DNA: TGTGCCAGCAGTCAGGGACAGTCTTTCTCTGGGGCCAACGTCCGGACTTTC. It encodes CASSQGQSFSGANVRTF.

This clonotype was seen a few times. The chain recombines TRBV6-6 with TRBJ1-4; 9 bases map to TRBD1. Unmatched junction bases numbered 4, after V lost 6 bases and J lost 8 bases. This CDR3 spans 13 amino acids. From germline, CDR1 is MNHNY and CDR2 SVGAGI (reference sequence). CDR3 sequence reads: CASRDRGGEKLFF. CDR3 DNA sequence: TGTGCCAGCAGGGACAGGGGTGGGGAAAAACTGTTTTTT.

The rearrangement uses TRBV29-1 and TRBJ1-1; 8 bases fit TRBD1. CDR1 is SQVTM and CDR2 is ANQGSEA in the germline V gene. J was trimmed by 4 bases and V by 4 bases; bases with no gene match: 8. The CDR3 is 14 amino acids. CDR3 residues: CSVGAGGLVTEAFF. The CDR3 DNA reads as TGCAGCGTTGGGGCAGGGGGCTTGGTCACTGAAGCTTTCTTT.

The chain uses TRBV7-3 and TRBJ2-3; TRBD1 matches 7 bases. The length of the CDR3 is 13 residues. The germline V gene has CDR1 SGHTA and CDR2 FQGTGA. V shed 2 bases, J shed 12 bases, and the junction held 8 bases outside the gene matches. This chain's CDR3 is CASSLGRTGEQYF. The CDR3 coding sequence is TGTGCCAGCAGCTTAGGTAGGACAGGAGAACAGTATTTT.

The V gene is TRBV20-1, the J gene TRBJ1-5, with D perhaps TRBD1 (6 bases). The CDR3 loop spans 12 amino acids. The V and J ends lost 3 bases and 11 bases respectively, with 14 bases between them. Germline CDR1 reads DFQATT; CDR2 reads SNEGSKA (reference sequence). This CDR3 is CSASPRGQSQHF. The CDR3 nucleotides read TGCAGTGCTAGTCCCCGGGGGCAGTCCCAGCATTTT.

The rearrangement joins TRBV6-1 to TRBJ1-2; 9 positions match TRBD1. CDR1 is MNHNS, CDR2 SASEGT, per germline. The V segment lost 0 bases and the J segment 7 bases; nucleotides outside the gene matches: 6. This CDR3 is 15 amino acids long. CDR3 DNA sequence: TGTGCCAGCAGTGAAGCCGACAGGGGGATCTGTGGCTACACCTTC. It translates to CASSEADRGICGYTF.

This clonotype occurred many times. This rearrangement joins TRBV20-1 to TRBJ2-4, with D maybe TRBD2 (5 bases). The germline V gene has CDR1 DFQATT and CDR2 SNEGSKA (reference sequence). The CDR3 spans 13 residues. Trimming took 3 bases from V and 8 from J, leaving 14 bases between them. DNA of the CDR3: TGCAGTGCTAGGGGAGTGGACGGAGACATTCAGTACTTC. This codes for CSARGVDGDIQYF.

Points on this clonotype: A read error may be the cause here, since a much bigger clone is one base away. The chain couples TRBV3-1 to TRBJ2-5; D perhaps matches TRBD1 (6 bases). The J call could be wrong; TRBJ2-7 is a better fit for the DNA end. The CDR3 is made up of 14 amino acids. Germline loops: CDR1 LGHDT, CDR2 YNNKEL (reference sequence). The CDR3 DNA reads as TGTGCCAGCAGCCAAGCAGGGTACAGGGACGAGCAGTACTTC. Residues: CASSQAGYRDEQYF.

This clonotype was seen ten or more times. The J gene is TRBJ2-7, the V gene TRBV25-1; no clear D. The germline V gene encodes CDR1 MGHDK and CDR2 SYGVNS. This CDR3 comprises 14 residues. V was pared by 6 bases and J by 3 bases, with 15 bases between. The CDR3 loop reads CASSLTDGYYEQYF. The DNA for the CDR3 is TGTGCCAGCAGCCTGACGGACGGGTACTACGAGCAGTACTTC.

This clonotype turned up a few times. CDR3 sequence reads: CASSFLGQGAAGYGYTF. Here the CDR3 DNA reads TGTGCCAGCAGCTTCTTGGGACAGGGGGCGGCAGGGTATGGCTACACCTTC. This chain connects TRBV6-1 to TRBJ1-2, with TRBD1 identical over 12 bases. V lost 6 bases, J lost 5 bases, and 13 bases stayed unmatched. Germline lookup yields CDR1 MNHNS and CDR2 SASEGT. The CDR3 sequence is 17 residues long.

This clonotype was counted at least ten times. V usage is TRBV5-6 and J usage is TRBJ1-2; D may be TRBD1 (5 bases). V was pared by 0 bases and J by 3 bases, with 12 bases between. The CDR3 contains 15 residues. The V gene's germline CDR1 is SGHDT and CDR2 YYEEEE. DNA of the CDR3: TGTGCCAGCAGCTTGGGCGACATGGGGCACTATGGCTACACCTTC. This sequence encodes CASSLGDMGHYGYTF.